The 20 T cell receptor beta chains below all came from one sample that was sequenced in a study of cytomegalovirus exposure and HLA in healthy donors. Some clones are missing from TCRdb's copy, which holds only in-frame ones; the method was immunoSEQ multiplex PCR. The table has a few hundred thousand clones, just over 85% seen once; the top ten hold approximately 0.84%. Sequencing was done on a sample of PBMCs. The receptors stem from a woman younger than 30 in good health and CMV-seronegative.

The chain uses TRBV18 and TRBJ2-3; tentatively, D is TRBD1 (5 bases). The ends were cut back, 2 bases at V and 0 bases at J, with 12 bases in the middle. Germline V CDR1 and CDR2: KGHSH, LQKENI. This CDR3 comprises 16 residues. CDR3 sequence: CASSPTGSPSTDTQYF. CDR3 coding DNA: TGTGCCAGCTCACCAACAGGATCCCCTAGCACAGATACGCAGTATTTT.

The V and J genes are TRBV10-3 and TRBJ2-7; 11 bases map to TRBD1. The germline gives CDR1 ENHRY, CDR2 SYGVKD. Trimming cost V 6 bases and J 0 bases; bases outside gene matches: 1. This CDR3 has 14 residues. CDR3 loop: CAIRGTGGSYEQYF. DNA of the CDR3: TGTGCCATCAGGGGGACAGGGGGCTCCTACGAGCAGTACTTC.

V is TRBV10-3 and J is TRBJ2-1, with 7 bases lining up with TRBD2. The germline V gene encodes CDR1 ENHRY and CDR2 SYGVKD. This CDR3 comprises 17 residues. V lost 3 bases, J lost 5 bases, and 13 bases stayed unmatched. The CDR3 sequence: CAISDPFTSAKNNEQFF. CDR3 sequence (DNA): TGTGCCATCAGTGACCCCTTCACTAGCGCTAAAAACAATGAGCAGTTCTTC.

This chain links TRBV28 with TRBJ1-2, with a tentative D call TRBD1 (5 bases). The CDR3 loop spans 12 amino acids. Trimming took off 2 bases at V and 4 bases at J, with 5 bases between the two ends. Germline CDR1 MDHEN, CDR2 SYDVKM. This CDR3 reads CASSLTGYGYTF. The CDR3, as DNA: TGTGCCAGCAGTTTAACAGGCTATGGCTACACCTTC.

This chain joins TRBV7-2 and TRBJ2-3, with TRBD2 matching over 8 bases. The CDR3 is 16 residues long. In germline, CDR1 is SGHTA, CDR2 FQGNSA. Germline trimming cut 1 base from V and 2 bases from J; bases unmatched to any gene: 5. The CDR3 DNA follows: TGTGCCAGCAGCTTAGGAGCGGGAGTAACCACAGATACGCAGTATTTT. It translates to CASSLGAGVTTDTQYF.

The gene calls are TRBV18 and TRBJ2-1, with 8 bases aligning to TRBD2. The CDR3 covers 15 residues. The V and J ends lost 3 bases and 4 bases, in that order; junction bases with no gene match: 5. Per germline, CDR1 KGHSH and CDR2 LQKENI. The CDR3 region has the DNA TGTGCCAGCTCACCCCCCGGGACTAGATACAATGAGCAGTTCTTC. Its protein is CASSPPGTRYNEQFF.

The CDR3 sequence is CASSPSGLAGVSYEQYF. CDR3 bases: TGTGCCAGCAGCCCTTCGGGACTAGCGGGAGTGAGTTACGAGCAGTACTTC. The chain joins TRBV4-2 to TRBJ2-7, with 14 bases that match TRBD2. From germline, CDR1 is LGHNA and CDR2 YNFKEQ. The CDR3 spans 17 residues. V shed 4 bases and J 4 bases; nucleotides not matched to a gene: 9.

This chain joins TRBV5-1 and TRBJ1-5; the match to TRBD1 covers 9 bases. The V gene's germline CDR1 is SGHRS and CDR2 YFSETQ. V gave up 4 bases and J gave up 5 bases; unmatched junction bases: 4. There are 14 residues in the CDR3. The CDR3 protein is CASSRTGEDQPQHF. The CDR3 DNA reads TGCGCCAGCAGCAGGACAGGGGAGGATCAGCCCCAGCATTTT.

This chain joins TRBV19 and TRBJ1-2; 7 nucleotides align to TRBD1. This CDR3 comprises 16 residues. Trimming cost V 2 bases and J 2 bases; bases outside gene matches: 8. Germline lookup yields CDR1 LNHDA and CDR2 SQIVND (reference sequence). CDR3 nucleotides: TGTGCCAGTAGTATAACAGGGGCCATTGACAACTATGGCTACACCTTC. It encodes CASSITGAIDNYGYTF. Full variable domain (remainder filled in from reference TRBV19 and TRBJ1-2): DGGITQSPKYLFRKEGQNVTLSCEQNLNHDAMYWYRQDPGQGLRLIYYSQIVNDFQKGDIAEGYSVSREKKESFPLTVTSAQKNPTAFYLCASSITGAIDNYGYTFGSGTRLTVV.

The chain employs TRBV5-1 and TRBJ2-1; TRBD2 agrees at 14 bases. The length of the CDR3 is 17 residues. Trimming cost V 4 bases and J 5 bases; bases outside gene matches: 8. CDR1 is SGHRS, CDR2 YFSETQ, per germline. The CDR3 reads CASSKGLAGESHNEQFF. DNA of the CDR3: TGCGCCAGCAGCAAGGGACTAGCGGGAGAATCCCACAATGAGCAGTTCTTC. The whole variable domain, filled in from reference TRBV5-1 and TRBJ2-1, reads KAGVTQTPRYLIKTRGQQVTLSCSPISGHRSVSWYQQTPGQGLQFLFEYFSETQRNKGNFPGRFSGRQFSNSRSEMNVSTLELGDSALYLCASSKGLAGESHNEQFFGPGTRLTVL.

The chain has TRBV2 and TRBJ1-1; 8 bases are a match to TRBD1. J lost 1 base, V lost 10 bases, and 2 bases had no gene match. Germline V gene sequence: CDR1 SNHLY, CDR2 FYNNEI. CDR3 length equals 12 residues. The CDR3 sequence: CATGTGNTEAFF. The CDR3 DNA reads TGTGCCACCGGGACAGGGAACACTGAAGCTTTCTTT.

The sample holds a few counts of this clone. The chain carries TRBV28 and TRBJ1-1; D is perhaps TRBD1 (6 bases). V dropped 8 bases and J dropped 0 bases, with 16 bases sitting between them. The CDR3 runs 15 residues. The germline V gene has CDR1 MDHEN and CDR2 SYDVKM. The CDR3 DNA is TGTGCCAGCCATGAGGGGGGGTCGATGAACACTGAAGCTTTCTTT. Translating it yields CASHEGGSMNTEAFF.

V and J are TRBV6-5 and TRBJ2-7; D is unresolved. V was cut by 2 bases and J by 6 bases, with 5 bases left in between. The CDR3 runs to 11 residues. In germline, CDR1 is MNHEY, CDR2 SVGAGI. The CDR3 sequence: CASSYEAEQYF. DNA for the CDR3: TGTGCCAGCAGTTACGAGGCCGAGCAGTACTTC.

The chain couples TRBV6-6 to TRBJ1-4, with 9 bases identical to TRBD1. The J segment lost 10 bases and the V segment lost 10 bases, leaving 10 bases of the junction unmatched. Germline CDR1 MNHNY, CDR2 SVGAGI (reference sequence). There are 13 residues in the CDR3. CDR3 sequence reads: CAISRDRVGKLFF. The DNA of the CDR3 is TGTGCCATTTCCCGGGACAGGGTGGGAAAACTGTTTTTT.

The chain joins TRBV5-4 to TRBJ2-2; TRBD2 agrees at 7 bases. In germline, CDR1 is SGHNT, CDR2 YYREEE (reference sequence). Germline trimming cut 2 bases from V and 2 bases from J; bases unmatched to any gene: 6. CDR3 size: 16 residues. The CDR3: CASSFGLAANTGELFF. The CDR3 coding sequence is TGTGCCAGCAGCTTCGGTCTAGCGGCTAACACCGGGGAGCTGTTTTTT.

This clone was seen once. This chain joins TRBV29-1 and TRBJ1-2; possible D gene TRBD1, 5 bases. CDR3 length: 14 residues. In germline, CDR1 is SQVTM, CDR2 ANQGSEA. V gave up 2 bases and J gave up 6 bases, with 16 bases separating them. The CDR3 DNA is TGCAGCGTTGAATGGAGGGGCCGCTTGAATGGCTACACCTTC. It is translated as CSVEWRGRLNGYTF. Combining the CDR3 with reference TRBV29-1 and TRBJ1-2 gives the whole variable domain SAVISQKPSRDICQRGTSLTIQCQVDSQVTMMFWYRQQPGQSLTLIATANQGSEATYESGFVIDKFPISRPNLTFSTLTVSNMSPEDSSIYLCSVEWRGRLNGYTFGSGTRLTVV.

The chain joins TRBV5-1 to TRBJ1-1, with D perhaps matching TRBD1 (6 bases). The germline V gene encodes CDR1 SGHRS and CDR2 YFSETQ. The CDR3 contains 13 residues. The V gene lost 2 bases and the J gene lost 5 bases, with 10 bases spanning the gap. The CDR3 coding sequence is TGCGCCAGCAGCTTAACAGGGAGTACTGAAGCTTTCTTT. Encoded protein: CASSLTGSTEAFF.

This clone was picked up a small number of times. This chain joins TRBV30 and TRBJ2-3, with D perhaps TRBD2 (5 bases). Germline lookup yields CDR1 GTSNPN and CDR2 SVGIG (reference sequence). The V gene lost 0 bases and the J gene lost 3 bases, with 10 bases spanning the gap. This CDR3 comprises 14 residues. The CDR3 reads CAWSVSGGTDTQYF. The CDR3 nucleotides read TGTGCCTGGAGTGTAAGCGGAGGAACAGATACGCAGTATTTT.

This chain joins TRBV7-2 and TRBJ1-1; 11 bases are shared with TRBD1. Germline V gene lookup returns CDR1 SGHTA and CDR2 FQGNSA. V lost 3 bases, J lost 6 bases, and 3 bases stayed unmatched. There are 14 residues in the CDR3. This CDR3 is CASSFRTGGPEAFF. DNA of the CDR3: TGTGCCAGCAGCTTCCGGACAGGGGGCCCTGAAGCTTTCTTT. Full variable domain (remainder filled in from reference TRBV7-2 and TRBJ1-1): GAGVSQSPSNKVTEKGKDVELRCDPISGHTALYWYRQSLGQGLEFLIYFQGNSAPDKSGLPSDRFSAERTGGSVSTLTIQRTQQEDSAVYLCASSFRTGGPEAFFGQGTRLTVV.

This clone was detected only once. The chain uses TRBV7-3 and TRBJ2-1, with 8 bases that match TRBD2. CDR3 size: 15 residues. CDR1 and CDR2 (germline): SGHTA, FQGTGA. V shed 5 bases, J shed 8 bases, and the junction held 11 bases outside the gene matches. CDR3 sequence: CASSIGTSLFDEQFF. For the CDR3, the DNA is TGTGCCAGCAGCATCGGGACTAGTTTGTTCGATGAGCAGTTCTTC.